In its sample, the clone carrying this T cell receptor (beta chain) was seen a few times. The target antigen is unknown. Primed by a sample-barcoded 5' primer and a J-beta primer mix, a second PCR proceeded for about 7 to 11 cycles. CDR3-containing paired-end reads numbered at least 2.5 million in each sample. One entry per CDR3 protein results from TCRdb running MiXCR on the 5' RACE reads. The table lists hundreds of thousands of distinct CDR3 sequences, roughly 58% of them singletons, with 30% to 40% in the top ten. This sample was included in a study of blood T cells in healthy people across ages. In each sample, at least 7 million PBMCs were isolated. The CDR3 totals 16 residues. The ends were cut back, 5 bases at V and 0 bases at J, with 14 bases in the middle. Germline V gives CDR1 LNHNV, CDR2 YYDKDF (reference sequence). Study observations and caveats: Researchers deemed the diversity estimates from one million T cells underestimates.

The TCR sequence derives from a man aged 60 to 75 in good health. Source material: blood. This chain links TRBV15 with TRBJ2-4; D possibly corresponds to TRBD1 (6 bases). CDR3 in amino acids: CATSGGQLLAKNIQYF. CDR3 DNA: TGTGCCACCAGCGGAGGACAGCTTCTAGCCAAAAACATTCAGTACTTC.